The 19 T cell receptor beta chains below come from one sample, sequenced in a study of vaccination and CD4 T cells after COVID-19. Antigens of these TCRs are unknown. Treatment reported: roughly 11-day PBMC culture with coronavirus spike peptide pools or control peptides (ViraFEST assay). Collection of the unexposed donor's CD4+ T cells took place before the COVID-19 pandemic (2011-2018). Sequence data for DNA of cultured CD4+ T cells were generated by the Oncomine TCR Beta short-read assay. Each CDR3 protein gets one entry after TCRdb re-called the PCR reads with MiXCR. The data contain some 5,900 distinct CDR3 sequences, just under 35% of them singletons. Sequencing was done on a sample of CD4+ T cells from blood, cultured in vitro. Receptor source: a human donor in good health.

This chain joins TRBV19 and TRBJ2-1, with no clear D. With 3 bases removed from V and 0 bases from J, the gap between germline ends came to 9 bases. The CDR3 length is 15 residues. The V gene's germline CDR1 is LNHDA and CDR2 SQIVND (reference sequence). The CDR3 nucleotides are TGTGCCAGTAGTATGGGCCTAATCTCCTACAATGAGCAGTTCTTC. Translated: CASSMGLISYNEQFF.

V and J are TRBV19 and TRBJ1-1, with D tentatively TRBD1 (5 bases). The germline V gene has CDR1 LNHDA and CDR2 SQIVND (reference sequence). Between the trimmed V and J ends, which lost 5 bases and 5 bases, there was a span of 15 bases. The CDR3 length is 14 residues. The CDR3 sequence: CASSEWGSRTEAFF. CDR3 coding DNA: TGTGCCAGTAGTGAATGGGGGAGTCGGACTGAAGCTTTCTTT. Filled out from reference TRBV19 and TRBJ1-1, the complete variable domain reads DGGITQSPKYLFRKEGQNVTLSCEQNLNHDAMYWYRQDPGQGLRLIYYSQIVNDFQKGDIAEGYSVSREKKESFPLTVTSAQKNPTAFYLCASSEWGSRTEAFFGQGTRLTVV.

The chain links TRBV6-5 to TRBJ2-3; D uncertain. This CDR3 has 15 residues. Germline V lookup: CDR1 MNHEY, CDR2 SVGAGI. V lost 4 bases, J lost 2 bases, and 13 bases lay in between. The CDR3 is CASSSDPAHTDTQYF. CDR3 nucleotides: TGTGCCAGCAGTTCTGACCCAGCCCACACAGATACGCAGTATTTT.

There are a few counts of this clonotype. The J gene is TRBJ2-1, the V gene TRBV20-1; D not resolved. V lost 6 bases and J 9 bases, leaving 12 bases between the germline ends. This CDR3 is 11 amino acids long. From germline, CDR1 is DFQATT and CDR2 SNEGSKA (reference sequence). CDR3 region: CSARKGSEQFF. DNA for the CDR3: TGCAGTGCCAGGAAGGGTAGTGAGCAGTTCTTC.

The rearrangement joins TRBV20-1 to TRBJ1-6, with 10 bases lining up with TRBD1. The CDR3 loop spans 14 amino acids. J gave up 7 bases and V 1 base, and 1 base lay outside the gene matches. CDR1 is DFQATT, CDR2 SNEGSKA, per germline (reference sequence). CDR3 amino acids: CSARGGQGNSPLHF. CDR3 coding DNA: TGCAGTGCTAGAGGGGGACAGGGGAATTCACCCCTCCACTTT.

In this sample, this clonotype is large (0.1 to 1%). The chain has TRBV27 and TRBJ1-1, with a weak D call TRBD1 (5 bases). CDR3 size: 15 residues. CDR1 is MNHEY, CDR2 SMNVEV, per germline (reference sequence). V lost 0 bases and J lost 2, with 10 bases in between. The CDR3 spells CASSLSLDSNTEAFF. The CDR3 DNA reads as TGTGCCAGCAGTTTATCCCTAGACAGCAACACTGAAGCTTTCTTT.

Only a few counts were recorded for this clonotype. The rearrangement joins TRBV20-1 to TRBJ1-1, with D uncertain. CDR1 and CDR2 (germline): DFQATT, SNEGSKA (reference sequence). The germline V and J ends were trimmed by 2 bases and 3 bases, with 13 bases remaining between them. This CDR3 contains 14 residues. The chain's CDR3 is CSARPSGVDTEAFF. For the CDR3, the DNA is TGCAGTGCTAGACCCTCCGGTGTGGACACTGAAGCTTTCTTT.

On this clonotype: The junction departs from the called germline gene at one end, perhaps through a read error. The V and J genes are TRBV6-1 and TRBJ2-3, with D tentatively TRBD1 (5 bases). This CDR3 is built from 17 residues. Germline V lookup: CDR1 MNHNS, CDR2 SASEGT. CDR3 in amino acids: CASTRRLAGQGTGTQYF. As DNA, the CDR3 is TGTGCCAGCACCCGTAGGTTAGCCGGGCAGGGAACAGGTACGCAGTATTTT.

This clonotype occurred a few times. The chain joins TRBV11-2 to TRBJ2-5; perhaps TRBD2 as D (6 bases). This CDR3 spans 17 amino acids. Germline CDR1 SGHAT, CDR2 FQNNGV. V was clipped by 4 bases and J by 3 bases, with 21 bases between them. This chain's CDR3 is CASSYRDFTVVEETQYF. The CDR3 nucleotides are TGTGCCAGCAGCTACCGGGACTTTACGGTTGTAGAAGAGACCCAGTACTTC.

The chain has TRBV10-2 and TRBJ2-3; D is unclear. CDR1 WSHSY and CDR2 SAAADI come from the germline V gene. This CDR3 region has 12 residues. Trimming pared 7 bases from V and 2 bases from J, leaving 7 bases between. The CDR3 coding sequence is TGCGCCAGCACTTCAAACACAGATACGCAGTATTTT. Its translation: CASTSNTDTQYF.

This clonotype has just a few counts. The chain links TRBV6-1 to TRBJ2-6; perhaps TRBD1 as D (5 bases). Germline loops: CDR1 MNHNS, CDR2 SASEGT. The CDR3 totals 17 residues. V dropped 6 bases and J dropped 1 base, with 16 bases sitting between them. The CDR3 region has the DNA TGTGCCAGCAGCCTCCAGGGCCCTACTTCTGGGGCCAACGTCCTGACTTTC. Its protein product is CASSLQGPTSGANVLTF.

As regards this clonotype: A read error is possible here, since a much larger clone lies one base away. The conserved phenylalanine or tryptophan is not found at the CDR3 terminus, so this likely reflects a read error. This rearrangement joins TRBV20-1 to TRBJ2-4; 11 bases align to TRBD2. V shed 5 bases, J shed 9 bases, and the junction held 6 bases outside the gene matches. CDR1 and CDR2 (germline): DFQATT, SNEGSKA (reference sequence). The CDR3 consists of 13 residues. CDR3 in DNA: TGCAGTGCTCAGACTAGCGGGGAGGGCATTCAGTACTCC. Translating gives CSAQTSGEGIQYS.

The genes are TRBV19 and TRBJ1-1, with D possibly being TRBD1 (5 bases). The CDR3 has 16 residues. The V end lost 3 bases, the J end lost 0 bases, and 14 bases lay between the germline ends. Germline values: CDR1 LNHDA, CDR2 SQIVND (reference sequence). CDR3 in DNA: TGTGCCAGTAGTATTTGGGGGACGACAGTGAACACTGAAGCTTTCTTT. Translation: CASSIWGTTVNTEAFF.

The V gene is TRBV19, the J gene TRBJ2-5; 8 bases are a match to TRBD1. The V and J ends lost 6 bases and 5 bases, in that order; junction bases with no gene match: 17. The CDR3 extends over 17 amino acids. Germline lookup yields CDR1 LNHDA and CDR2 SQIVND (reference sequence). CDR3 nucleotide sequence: TGTGCCAGTAGCACCCGACGGGCAGGGGGCGGAGGGGAGACCCAGTACTTC. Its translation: CASSTRRAGGGGETQYF.

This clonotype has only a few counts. The CDR3 nucleotides read TGTGCCAGCAGCGAACGACAGGGCGGCGCCTACACCTTC. This sequence encodes CASSERQGGAYTF. This chain links TRBV7-3 with TRBJ1-2; 7 nucleotides match TRBD1. Trimming took 5 bases from V and 10 from J; bases not matched to a gene: 10. Germline V CDR1 and CDR2: SGHTA, FQGTGA. The CDR3 totals 13 residues.

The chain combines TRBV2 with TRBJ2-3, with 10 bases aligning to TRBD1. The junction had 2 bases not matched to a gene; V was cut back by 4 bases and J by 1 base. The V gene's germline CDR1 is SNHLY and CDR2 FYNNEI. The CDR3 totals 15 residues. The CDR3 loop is CASSGGTGGTDTQYF. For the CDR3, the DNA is TGTGCCAGCAGTGGCGGGACAGGGGGCACAGATACGCAGTATTTT.

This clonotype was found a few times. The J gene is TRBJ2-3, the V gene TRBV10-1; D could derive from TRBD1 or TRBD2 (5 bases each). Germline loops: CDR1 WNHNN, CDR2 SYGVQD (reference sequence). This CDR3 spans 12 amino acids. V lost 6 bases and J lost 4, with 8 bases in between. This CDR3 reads CASSRGADTQYF. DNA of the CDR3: TGCGCCAGCAGCAGAGGGGCAGATACGCAGTATTTT.

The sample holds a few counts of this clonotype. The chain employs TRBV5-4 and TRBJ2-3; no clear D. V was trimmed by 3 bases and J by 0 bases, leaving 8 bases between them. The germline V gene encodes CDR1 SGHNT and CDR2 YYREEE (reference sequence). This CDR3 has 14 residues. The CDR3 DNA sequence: TGTGCCAGCAGCTCGCCACCAAGCACAGATACGCAGTATTTT. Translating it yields CASSSPPSTDTQYF.

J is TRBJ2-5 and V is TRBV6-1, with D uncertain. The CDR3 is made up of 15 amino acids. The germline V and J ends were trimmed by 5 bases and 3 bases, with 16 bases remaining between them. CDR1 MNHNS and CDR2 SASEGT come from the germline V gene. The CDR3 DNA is TGTGCCAGCAGTACGAGGTCAGCATCCAAAGAGACCCAGTACTTC. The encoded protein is CASSTRSASKETQYF.